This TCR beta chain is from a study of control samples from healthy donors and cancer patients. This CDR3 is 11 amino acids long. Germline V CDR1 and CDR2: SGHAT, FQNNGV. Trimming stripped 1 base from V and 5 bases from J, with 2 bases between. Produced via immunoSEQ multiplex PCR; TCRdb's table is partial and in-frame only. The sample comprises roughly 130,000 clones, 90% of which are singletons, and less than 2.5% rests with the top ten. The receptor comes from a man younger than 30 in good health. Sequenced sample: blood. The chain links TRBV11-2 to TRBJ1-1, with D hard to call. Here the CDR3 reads CASSLGTEAFF. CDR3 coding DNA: TGTGCCAGCAGCTTAGGGACTGAAGCTTTCTTT.